This T cell receptor (beta chain) was profiled in a study of blood T cells in healthy people across ages. Study-level points and caveats: Whereas aged donors had fewer naive CD4+ cells, long-lived donors had more of them and higher diversity.

Through a sample-barcoded 5' primer and a J-beta primer mix, a second PCR was run for roughly 6 to 12 cycles. TCRdb reprocessed the 5' RACE reads via MiXCR and lists one record per CDR3 protein. The repertoire includes over 1,500,000 distinct CDR3 sequences, around 50% of them detected once, and roughly 2% sits in the top ten. As for this clonotype: Its specificity is unknown.

Those donating, healthy Caucasian individuals from Russia, were aged about 6 to 100. Every donor provided ten milliliters of peripheral blood. From germline, CDR1 is MNHEY and CDR2 SMNVEV (reference sequence). J was trimmed by 1 base and V by 4 bases; bases with no gene match: 7. The CDR3 has 16 residues. Sequenced material: blood. This TCR was sampled from a woman in her thirties or forties in good health. The chain is built from TRBV27 and TRBJ2-3; 8 nucleotides align to TRBD1. This chain's CDR3 is CASSSPGGKGTDTQYF. CDR3 nucleotides: TGTGCCAGCAGTTCTCCAGGGGGCAAGGGCACAGATACGCAGTATTTT.